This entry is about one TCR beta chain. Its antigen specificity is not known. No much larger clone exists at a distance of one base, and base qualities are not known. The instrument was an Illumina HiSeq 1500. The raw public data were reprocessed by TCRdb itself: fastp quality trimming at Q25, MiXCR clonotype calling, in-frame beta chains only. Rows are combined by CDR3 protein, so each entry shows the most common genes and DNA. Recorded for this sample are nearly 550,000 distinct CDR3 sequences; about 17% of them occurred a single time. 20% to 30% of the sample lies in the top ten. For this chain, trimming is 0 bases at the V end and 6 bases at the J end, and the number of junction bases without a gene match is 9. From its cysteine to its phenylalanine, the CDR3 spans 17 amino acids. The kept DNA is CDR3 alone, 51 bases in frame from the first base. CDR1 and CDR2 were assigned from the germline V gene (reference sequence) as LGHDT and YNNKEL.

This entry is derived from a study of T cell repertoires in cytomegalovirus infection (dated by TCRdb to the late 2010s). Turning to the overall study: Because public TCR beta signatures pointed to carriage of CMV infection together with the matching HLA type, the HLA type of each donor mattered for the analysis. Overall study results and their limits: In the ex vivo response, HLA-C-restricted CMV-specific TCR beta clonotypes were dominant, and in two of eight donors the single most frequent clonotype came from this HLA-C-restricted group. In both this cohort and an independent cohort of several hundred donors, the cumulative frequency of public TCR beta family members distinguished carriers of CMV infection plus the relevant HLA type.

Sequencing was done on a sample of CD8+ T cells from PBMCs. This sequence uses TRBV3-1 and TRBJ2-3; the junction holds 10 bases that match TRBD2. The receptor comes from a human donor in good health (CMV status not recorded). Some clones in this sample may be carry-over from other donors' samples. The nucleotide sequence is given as TGTGCCAGCAGCCAAGAGCTTAGCGGGAGGCCACGGGATACGCAGTATTTT. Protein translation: CASSQELSGRPRDTQYF.